This T cell receptor beta chain was observed in a study of cytomegalovirus exposure and HLA in healthy donors. Study as a whole: The 666 first-cohort repertoires shared a platform with the 130 or so validation repertoires, as reported in a later analysis.

Germline-derived CDR1 and CDR2 are MNHNY and SVGAGI (reference sequence). V trimming: 4 bases; J trimming: 7 bases; junction bases outside the gene matches: 4. CDR3 size: 15 residues. Data came from immunoSEQ multiplex PCR; TCRdb stores just in-frame clones and leaves some out. Of roughly 180,000 clones in the sample, around nine tenths were seen once. Sequenced input: PBMCs. This sequence originates from a man younger than 45 in good health and CMV-seropositive. The chain links TRBV6-6 to TRBJ2-7; TRBD2 agrees at 16 bases. CDR3: CASSWGTSGRGEQYF. CDR3 nucleotides: TGTGCCAGCAGTTGGGGGACTAGCGGGAGGGGAGAGCAGTACTTC.